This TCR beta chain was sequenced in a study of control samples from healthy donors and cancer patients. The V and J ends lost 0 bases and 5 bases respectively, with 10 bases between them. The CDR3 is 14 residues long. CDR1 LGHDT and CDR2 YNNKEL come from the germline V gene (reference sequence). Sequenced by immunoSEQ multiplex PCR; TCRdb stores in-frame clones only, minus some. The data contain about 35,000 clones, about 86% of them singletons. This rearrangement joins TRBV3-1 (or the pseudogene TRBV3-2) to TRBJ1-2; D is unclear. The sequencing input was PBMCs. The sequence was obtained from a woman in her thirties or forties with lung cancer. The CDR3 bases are TGTGCCAGCAGCCAAGACTTTTCTGGGTATGGCTACACCTTC. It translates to CASSQDFSGYGYTF.